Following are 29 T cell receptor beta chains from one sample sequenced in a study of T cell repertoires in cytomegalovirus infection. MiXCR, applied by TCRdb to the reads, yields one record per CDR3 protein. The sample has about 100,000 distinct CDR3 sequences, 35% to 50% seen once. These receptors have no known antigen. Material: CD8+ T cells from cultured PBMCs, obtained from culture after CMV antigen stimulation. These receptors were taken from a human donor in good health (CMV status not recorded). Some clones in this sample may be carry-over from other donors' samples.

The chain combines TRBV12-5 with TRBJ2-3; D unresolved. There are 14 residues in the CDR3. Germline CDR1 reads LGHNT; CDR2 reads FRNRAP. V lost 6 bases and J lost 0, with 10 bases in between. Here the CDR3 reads CASGTQSSTDTQYF. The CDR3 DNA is TGTGCTAGTGGCACCCAGTCCAGCACAGATACGCAGTATTTT.

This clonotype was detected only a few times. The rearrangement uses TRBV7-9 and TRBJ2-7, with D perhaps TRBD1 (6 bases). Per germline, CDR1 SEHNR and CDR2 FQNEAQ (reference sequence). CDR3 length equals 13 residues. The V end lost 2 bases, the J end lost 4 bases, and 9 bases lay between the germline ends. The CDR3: CASSLSGQYEQYF. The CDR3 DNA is TGTGCCAGCAGCTTATCCGGACAGTACGAGCAGTACTTC.

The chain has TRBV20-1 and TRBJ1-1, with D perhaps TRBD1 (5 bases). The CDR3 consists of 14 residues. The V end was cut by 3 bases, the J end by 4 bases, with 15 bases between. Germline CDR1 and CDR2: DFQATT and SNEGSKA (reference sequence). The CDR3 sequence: CSARTSGSTTEAFF. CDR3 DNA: TGCAGTGCTAGGACCTCAGGGTCTACCACTGAAGCTTTCTTT.

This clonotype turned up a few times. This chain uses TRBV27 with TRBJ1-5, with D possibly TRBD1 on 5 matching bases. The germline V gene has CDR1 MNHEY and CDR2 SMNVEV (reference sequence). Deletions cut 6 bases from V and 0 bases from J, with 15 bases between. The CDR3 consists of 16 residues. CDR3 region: CASSPRGGYSNQPQHF. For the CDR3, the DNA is TGTGCCAGCAGCCCCCGGGGGGGGTATAGCAATCAGCCCCAGCATTTT.

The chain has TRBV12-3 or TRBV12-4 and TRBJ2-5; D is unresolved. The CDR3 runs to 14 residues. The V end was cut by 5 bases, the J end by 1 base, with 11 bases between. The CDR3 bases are TGTGCCAGCAGTCCACACGCGTTCCAAGAGACCCAGTACTTC. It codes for CASSPHAFQETQYF.

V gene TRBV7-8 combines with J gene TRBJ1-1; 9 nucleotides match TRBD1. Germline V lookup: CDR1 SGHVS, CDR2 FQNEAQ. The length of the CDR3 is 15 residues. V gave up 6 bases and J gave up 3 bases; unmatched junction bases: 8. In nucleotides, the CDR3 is TGTGCCAGCAGTCTTGACAGGGGGATTTACACTGAAGCTTTCTTT. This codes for CASSLDRGIYTEAFF.

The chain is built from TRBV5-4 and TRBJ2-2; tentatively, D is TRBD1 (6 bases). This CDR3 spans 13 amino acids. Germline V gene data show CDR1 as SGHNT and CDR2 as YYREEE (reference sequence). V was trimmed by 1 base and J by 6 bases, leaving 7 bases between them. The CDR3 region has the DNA TGTGCCAGCAGCTTGAGGGGGTCCGGGGAGCTGTTTTTT. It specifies CASSLRGSGELFF.

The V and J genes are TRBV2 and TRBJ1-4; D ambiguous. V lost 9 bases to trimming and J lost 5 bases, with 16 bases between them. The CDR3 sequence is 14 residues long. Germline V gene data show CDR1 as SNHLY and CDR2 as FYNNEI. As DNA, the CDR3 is TGTGCCAGTAAACCCGGACGGGCAAATGAAAAACTGTTTTTT. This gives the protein CASKPGRANEKLFF.

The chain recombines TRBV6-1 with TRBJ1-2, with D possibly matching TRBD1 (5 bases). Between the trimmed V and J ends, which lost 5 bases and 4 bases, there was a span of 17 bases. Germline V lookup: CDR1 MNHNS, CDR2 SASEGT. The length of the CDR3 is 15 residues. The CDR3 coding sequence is TGTGCCAGCAGTTTGGACAAGAGAGGGGTCTATGGCTACACCTTC. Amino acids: CASSLDKRGVYGYTF.

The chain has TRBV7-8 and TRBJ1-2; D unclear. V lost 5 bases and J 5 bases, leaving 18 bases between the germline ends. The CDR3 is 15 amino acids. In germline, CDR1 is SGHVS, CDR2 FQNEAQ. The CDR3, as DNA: TGTGCCAGCAGCGCTAGTTTGGGATTCCGATATGGCTACACCTTC. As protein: CASSASLGFRYGYTF.

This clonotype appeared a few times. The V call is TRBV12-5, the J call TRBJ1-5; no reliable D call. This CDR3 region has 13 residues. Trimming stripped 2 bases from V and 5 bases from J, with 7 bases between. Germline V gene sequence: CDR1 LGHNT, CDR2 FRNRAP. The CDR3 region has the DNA TGTGCTAGTGGTTTGTCCAACGATCAGCCCCAGCATTTT. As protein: CASGLSNDQPQHF.

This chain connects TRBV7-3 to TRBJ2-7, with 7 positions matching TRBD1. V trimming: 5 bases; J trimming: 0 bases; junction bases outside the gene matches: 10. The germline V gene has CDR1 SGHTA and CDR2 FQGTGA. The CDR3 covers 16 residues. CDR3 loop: CASSPDLRDSSYEQYF. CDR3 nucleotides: TGTGCCAGCAGCCCGGACCTCCGGGACAGCTCCTACGAGCAGTACTTC.

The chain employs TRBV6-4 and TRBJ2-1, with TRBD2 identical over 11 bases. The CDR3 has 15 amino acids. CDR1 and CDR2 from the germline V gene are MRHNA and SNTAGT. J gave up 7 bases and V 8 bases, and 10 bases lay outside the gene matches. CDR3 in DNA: TGTGCCAGCGCGGCACTAGCGGGGGCCATGAATGAGCAGTTCTTC. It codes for CASAALAGAMNEQFF.

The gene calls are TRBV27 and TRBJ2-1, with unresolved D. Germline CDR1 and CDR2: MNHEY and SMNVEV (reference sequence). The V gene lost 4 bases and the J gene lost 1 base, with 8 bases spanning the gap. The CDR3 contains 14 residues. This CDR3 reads CASSSTTSYNEQFF. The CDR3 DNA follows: TGTGCCAGCAGTTCCACAACTTCCTACAATGAGCAGTTCTTC.

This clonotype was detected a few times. CDR3 in amino acids: CASSVSGGHTDTQYF. The CDR3 nucleotides are TGTGCCAGCAGCGTAAGCGGGGGCCACACAGATACGCAGTATTTT. This chain joins TRBV9 and TRBJ2-3, with TRBD2 identical over 8 bases. The CDR3 contains 15 residues. V was pared by 1 base and J by 2 bases, with 3 bases of the junction left unmatched. CDR1 SGDLS and CDR2 YYNGEE come from the germline V gene.

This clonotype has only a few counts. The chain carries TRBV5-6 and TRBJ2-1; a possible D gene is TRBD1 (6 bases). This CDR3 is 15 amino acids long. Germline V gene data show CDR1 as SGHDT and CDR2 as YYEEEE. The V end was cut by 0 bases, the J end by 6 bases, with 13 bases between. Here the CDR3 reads CASSLGVGAGNEQFF. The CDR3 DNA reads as TGTGCCAGCAGCTTGGGGGTGGGGGCCGGCAATGAGCAGTTCTTC. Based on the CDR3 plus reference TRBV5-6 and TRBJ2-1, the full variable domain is DAGVTQSPTHLIKTRGQQVTLRCSPKSGHDTVSWYQQALGQGPQFIFQYYEEEERQRGNFPDRFSGHQFPNYSSELNVNALLLGDSALYLCASSLGVGAGNEQFFGPGTRLTVL.

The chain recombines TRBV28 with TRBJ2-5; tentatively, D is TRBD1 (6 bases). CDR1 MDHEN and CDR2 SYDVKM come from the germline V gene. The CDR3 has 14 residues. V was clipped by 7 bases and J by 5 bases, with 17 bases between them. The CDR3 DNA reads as TGTGCCAGCAAGGAAGCAAGGGGGAAGGAGACCCAGTACTTC. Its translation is CASKEARGKETQYF.

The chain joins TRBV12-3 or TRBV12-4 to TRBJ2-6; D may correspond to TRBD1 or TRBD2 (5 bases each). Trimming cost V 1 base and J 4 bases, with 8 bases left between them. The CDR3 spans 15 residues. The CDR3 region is CASSLGGVGANVLTF. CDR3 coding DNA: TGTGCCAGCAGTTTAGGAGGGGTAGGGGCCAACGTCCTGACTTTC.

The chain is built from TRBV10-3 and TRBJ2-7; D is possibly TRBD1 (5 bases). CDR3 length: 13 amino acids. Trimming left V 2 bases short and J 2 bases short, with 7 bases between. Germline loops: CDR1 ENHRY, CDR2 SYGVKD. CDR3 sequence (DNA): TGTGCCATCAGTGAGCAGGGTACCTACGAGCAGTACTTC. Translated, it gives CAISEQGTYEQYF.

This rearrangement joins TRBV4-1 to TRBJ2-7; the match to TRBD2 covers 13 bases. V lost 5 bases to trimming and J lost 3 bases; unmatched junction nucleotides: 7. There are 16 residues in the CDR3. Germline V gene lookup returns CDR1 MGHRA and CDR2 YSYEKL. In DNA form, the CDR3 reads TGCGCCAGCAGCTGGACTAGCGGGAGCTCCGGCTACGAGCAGTACTTC. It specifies CASSWTSGSSGYEQYF.

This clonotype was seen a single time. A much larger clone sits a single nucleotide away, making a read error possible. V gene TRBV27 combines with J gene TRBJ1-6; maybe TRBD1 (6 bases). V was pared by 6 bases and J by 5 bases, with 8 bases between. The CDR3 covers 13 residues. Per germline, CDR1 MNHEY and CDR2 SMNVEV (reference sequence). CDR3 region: CASSWTDNSPLHF. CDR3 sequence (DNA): TGTGCCAGCAGCTGGACAGATAATTCACCCCTCCACTTT.

The CDR3 nucleotides read TGTGCCAGCAGCCGAAACAATGGGGAGACCGGGGAGCTGTTTTTT. Translation: CASSRNNGETGELFF. This chain uses TRBV11-3 with TRBJ2-2; D is possibly TRBD2 (5 bases). V was cut by 5 bases and J by 5 bases, with 15 bases left in between. This CDR3 has 15 residues. The germline CDR1 and CDR2 sequences are SGHNT and YENEEA.

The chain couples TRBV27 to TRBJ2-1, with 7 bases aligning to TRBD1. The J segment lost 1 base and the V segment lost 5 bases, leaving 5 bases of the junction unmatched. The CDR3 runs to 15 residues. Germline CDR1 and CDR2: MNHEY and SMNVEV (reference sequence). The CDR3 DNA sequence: TGTGCCAGCAGTCACAGGGGACCTTCCTACAATGAGCAGTTCTTC. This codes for CASSHRGPSYNEQFF.

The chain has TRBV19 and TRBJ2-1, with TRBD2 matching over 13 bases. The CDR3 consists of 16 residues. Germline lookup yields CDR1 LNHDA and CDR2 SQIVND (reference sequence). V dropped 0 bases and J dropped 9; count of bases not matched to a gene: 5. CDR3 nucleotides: TGTGCCAGTAGTATAGAGGGACTAGCGGGGACGGGTGAGCAGTTCTTC. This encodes CASSIEGLAGTGEQFF.

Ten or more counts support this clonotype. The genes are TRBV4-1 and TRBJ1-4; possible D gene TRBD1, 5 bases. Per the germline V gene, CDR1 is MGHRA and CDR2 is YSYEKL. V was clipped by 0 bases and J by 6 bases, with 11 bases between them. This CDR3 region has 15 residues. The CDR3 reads CASSQEGGGHEKLFF. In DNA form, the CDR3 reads TGCGCCAGCAGCCAAGAGGGTGGGGGTCATGAAAAACTGTTTTTT.

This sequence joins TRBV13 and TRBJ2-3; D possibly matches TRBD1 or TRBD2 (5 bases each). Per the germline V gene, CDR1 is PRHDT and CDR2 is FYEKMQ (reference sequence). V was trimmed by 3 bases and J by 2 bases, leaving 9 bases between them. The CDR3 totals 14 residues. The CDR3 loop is CASSFTGHTDTQYF. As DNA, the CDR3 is TGTGCCAGCAGCTTCACGGGGCACACAGATACGCAGTATTTT.

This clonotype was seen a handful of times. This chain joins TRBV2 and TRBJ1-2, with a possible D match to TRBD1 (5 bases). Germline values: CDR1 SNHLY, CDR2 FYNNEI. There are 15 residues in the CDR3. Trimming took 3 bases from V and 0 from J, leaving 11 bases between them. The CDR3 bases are TGTGCCAGCAGTGACAGGGCCACGACTAACTATGGCTACACCTTC. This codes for CASSDRATTNYGYTF.

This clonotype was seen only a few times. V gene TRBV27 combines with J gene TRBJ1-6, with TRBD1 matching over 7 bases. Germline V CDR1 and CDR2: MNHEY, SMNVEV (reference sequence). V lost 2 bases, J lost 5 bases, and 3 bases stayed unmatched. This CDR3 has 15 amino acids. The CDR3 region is CASSLLGTDNSPLHF. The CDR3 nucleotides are TGTGCCAGCAGTTTACTCGGGACAGATAATTCACCCCTCCACTTT.

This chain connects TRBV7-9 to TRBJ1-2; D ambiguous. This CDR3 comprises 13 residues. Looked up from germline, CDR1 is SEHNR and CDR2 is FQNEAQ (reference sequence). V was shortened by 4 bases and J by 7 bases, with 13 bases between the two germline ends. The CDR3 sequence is CASSSMEQPGYTF. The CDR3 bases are TGTGCCAGCAGCTCAATGGAACAGCCTGGCTACACCTTC.